This TCR beta chain appears in the sequencing data of a study of cytomegalovirus exposure and HLA in healthy donors. Study-level results: Later, TCR association rates were found to vary by HLA locus, highest for DRB1 and lowest for HLA-C.

In germline, CDR1 is SGDLS, CDR2 YYNGEE. This CDR3 has 14 amino acids. Trimming shortened V by 4 bases and J by 5 bases, and 15 bases separated the two germline ends. Note on this clone: The antigen is not known.

It was with 60 Vbeta and 13 Jbeta primers that the PCR ran. The data were produced by immunoSEQ multiplex PCR, yet TCRdb's version contains in-frame clones alone and is incomplete. The profile covers 150,000 or so clones, with around 75% appearing a single time and 1.5% to 2% taken by the ten largest. The sequenced sample was PBMCs. This TCR was recovered from a woman under 30 in good health and CMV-seronegative. The V gene is TRBV9, the J gene TRBJ1-2; D is ambiguous. The CDR3 DNA reads TGTGCCAGCAGCCCCCGCGAGTTCGTGTATGGCTACACCTTC. It translates to CASSPREFVYGYTF.